The entry that follows covers one T cell receptor beta chain sequence. Its cognate antigen has yet to be identified. Per-base qualities were not stored, and no clone one base away is much larger. Peripheral blood CD8+ and CD4+ T cells from healthy donors, Susac syndrome patients and multiple sclerosis patients were profiled by high-throughput TCR beta sequencing. Treatment-naive patients with stable or active relapsing-remitting disease fulfilling revised McDonald criteria were used as multiple sclerosis controls. Bulk CD8+ and CD4+ T cells were purified by magnetic negative isolation, while CD8+ TEMRA cells were enriched using FACS. Blood was drawn into EDTA tubes, processed within 24 hours, and PBMCs were isolated by density gradient centrifugation. PBMCs destined for TCR sequencing were cryopreserved in liquid nitrogen and later thawed in a 37 °C water bath. A purity of at least 90% was achieved for sorted or isolated CD4+, CD8+ and CD8+ TEMRA cells.

This record belongs to a study of CD8 T cells in Susac syndrome (dated by TCRdb to the late 2010s). The study in broad terms: The study used repertoire sequencing to test whether antigen drove CD8+ T cell activation and differentiation in Susac syndrome. The clonality of the CD8+ T cell repertoire was compared across approximately 11 healthy donors, about 14 Susac syndrome patients and roughly 15 multiple sclerosis patients.

RNA was extracted using the RNeasy kit, and about 0.5 to 1 ug of the RNA was reverse transcribed with random hexamers. The immunoSEQ multiplex PCR assay, which covers 54 Vbeta and 13 Jbeta segments, was used to amplify TCR beta CDR3 regions. PCR amplification bias was corrected using a synthetic template baseline for primer optimization and computational correction. On the authors' methods: Reads were assigned to V, D and J genes according to IMGT and analyzed in immunoSEQ Analyzer, with only productive sequences retained. Clonality was calculated as one minus the Shannon entropy normalized by log2 of the number of productive unique sequences. For each patient and control, public and private clones were evaluated among the 100 most prevalent clones. A clone was defined as Susac-specific if it was absent from the healthy and MS cohorts, from approximately 980 published viral clones and from other ImmuneACCESS disease sequences. TCRdb applied fastp at Q25 and MiXCR to the public reads, then kept only in-frame beta chains. Here each entry gathers all rows of one CDR3 protein and keeps the most common genes and DNA. The authors' filters were not applied to this entry. This sample lists some 450,000 distinct CDR3 sequences; more than 80% were detected once. The ten largest clones take up under 0.15% of the sample.

The study at large found these results: The TCR sequencing and HLA analysis was acknowledged to have included a relatively small number of individuals.

Trimming leaves V shorter by 8 bases and J shorter by 4 bases, with the junction holding 4 bases beyond the gene matches. The CDR3 runs 12 amino acids, cysteine and phenylalanine included. The only DNA kept is the CDR3, 36 bases in frame from the first base. This clonotype originated in a human donor with multiple sclerosis. Sequenced sample: CD8+ T cells from PBMCs. The V and J segments used are TRBV12-3 or TRBV12-4 and TRBJ2-5, with 7 central nucleotides matching TRBD1. The DNA sequence follows: TGTGCCAGCCAAGGGGGCCGAGAGACCCAGTACTTC. This is translated as CASQGGRETQYF.